Sequencing of this T cell receptor (beta chain) was carried out in a study of T cell clonotyping in hematopoietic cell transplantation. About the study: Pretransplant recipient samples were taken after cytoreduction.

As concerns this clone: Antigen unknown.

Study-wide findings and caveats: Recipient TCR diversity dropped after transplant; expanded clonotypes rose from day 30 to 180. Graft donor and pretransplant recipient Inverse Simpson Index values predicted broader posttransplant TCR diversity.

The time point is: recipient sample about 28 days before transplant, after cytoreduction. The germline CDR1 and CDR2 sequences are SGHTA and FQGTGA. This CDR3 is built from 15 residues. Trimming cost V 4 bases and J 3 bases, with 14 bases left between them. Data came from immunoSEQ multiplex PCR; TCRdb stores just in-frame clones and leaves some out. The top ten hold about 5.4% of the sample, which has about 47,000 clones, approximately 80% seen once. The TCR originated in a man between 60 and 75 years old with myelodysplastic syndrome. Some clones in this sample may be carry-over from other donors' samples. Sequenced material: peripheral blood mononuclear cells, taken before stem cell transplant. The chain has TRBV7-3 and TRBJ2-3; TRBD1 might be the D (5 bases). CDR3 amino acids: CASSYGAGQTDTQYF. In nucleotides, the CDR3 is TGTGCCAGCAGCTATGGGGCCGGTCAGACAGATACGCAGTATTTT.